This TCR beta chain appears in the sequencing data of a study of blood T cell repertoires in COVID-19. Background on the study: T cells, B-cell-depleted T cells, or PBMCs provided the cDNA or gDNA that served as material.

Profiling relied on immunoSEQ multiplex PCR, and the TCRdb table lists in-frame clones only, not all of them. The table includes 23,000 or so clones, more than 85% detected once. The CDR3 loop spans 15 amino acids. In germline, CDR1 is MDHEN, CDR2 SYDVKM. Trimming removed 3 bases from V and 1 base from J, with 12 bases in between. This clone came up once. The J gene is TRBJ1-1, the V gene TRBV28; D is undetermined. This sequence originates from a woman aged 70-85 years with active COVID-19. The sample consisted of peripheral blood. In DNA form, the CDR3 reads TGTGCCAGCAGTTTCGGGGAGCTAAGGAACACTGAAGCTTTCTTT. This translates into CASSFGELRNTEAFF.